This TCR beta chain was sequenced in a study of beta chain features in type 1 diabetes. Expressed TCRB transcripts were sequenced because the entire RNA isolate underwent reverse transcription. Some 3.3 million reads per sample on average were obtained from naive, central memory and regulatory T cell samples. Using immunoSEQ multiplex PCR, the repertoire was profiled, and TCRdb retains in-frame clones only, with some absent. The sample shows 860,000 or so clones, roughly 15% of them seen only once. The germline V gene has CDR1 ENHRY and CDR2 SYGVKD. V lost 4 bases to trimming and J lost 5 bases, with 15 bases between them. The length of the CDR3 is 14 residues. In this sample, this clone turned up a few times.

The sequence derives from a woman aged 18-29 years in good health. The sequenced material came from naive CD4+ T cells from blood. J is TRBJ2-7 and V is TRBV10-3; weak D call: TRBD1 (6 bases). CDR3 sequence: CAISATGGFDEQYF. In DNA, the CDR3 is TGTGCCATCAGTGCGACAGGAGGCTTCGACGAGCAGTACTTC.